A selection of T cell receptor beta chains follows, all from one sample in a study of CD8+CD57+ T cells in acquired aplastic anemia. TCRdb re-analysed the reads in MiXCR, keeping a single row per CDR3 protein. This table has over 250,000 distinct CDR3 sequences, roughly 59% appearing once. Sequenced material: sorted CD4+, CD8+, or CD8+CD57+ T cells (not recorded which) from PBMCs. Receptors were obtained from a human donor with aplastic anemia. Both conserved end residues are trimmed from each CDR3. Fields, in order: CDR3 protein, V gene, J gene, CDR3 length.

CDR3aa: ATRETGSQETQY
v_gene: TRBV10-3
j_gene: TRBJ2-5
len: 12

CDR3aa: ASSSQLLQETQY
v_gene: TRBV7-9
j_gene: TRBJ2-5
len: 12

CDR3aa: ASNLGQINQPQH
v_gene: TRBV6-6
j_gene: TRBJ1-5
len: 12

CDR3aa: ASSSGTSSLYEQY
v_gene: TRBV5-8
j_gene: TRBJ2-7
len: 13

CDR3aa: ASSHLGGQETQY
v_gene: TRBV3-1
j_gene: TRBJ2-5
len: 12

CDR3aa: ASSLQGARTGELF
v_gene: TRBV5-1
j_gene: TRBJ2-2
len: 13

CDR3aa: ASSTQAGGLTDTQY
v_gene: TRBV19
j_gene: TRBJ2-3
len: 14

CDR3aa: ASGYGQGGTDTQY
v_gene: TRBV12-5
j_gene: TRBJ2-3
len: 13

CDR3aa: ASSGWGETQY
v_gene: TRBV19
j_gene: TRBJ2-5
len: 10

CDR3aa: ASSEWGDSSSYEQY
v_gene: TRBV9
j_gene: TRBJ2-7
len: 14

CDR3aa: ASSFPSTGSYEQY
v_gene: TRBV5-5
j_gene: TRBJ2-7
len: 13

CDR3aa: ATSRPGQGGETQY
v_gene: TRBV15
j_gene: TRBJ2-5
len: 13

CDR3aa: ASSSGLAGLQETQY
v_gene: TRBV7-9
j_gene: TRBJ2-5
len: 14

CDR3aa: ATSDGTGLSGANVLT
v_gene: TRBV24-1
j_gene: TRBJ2-6
len: 15

CDR3aa: SVGGWRERSRTDTQY
v_gene: TRBV29-1
j_gene: TRBJ2-3
len: 15

CDR3aa: ASSSSVWNEQF
v_gene: TRBV25-1
j_gene: TRBJ2-1
len: 11

CDR3aa: ASNGLASYEQY
v_gene: TRBV6-1
j_gene: TRBJ2-7
len: 11

CDR3aa: ASSEGTGRRGTEAF
v_gene: TRBV19
j_gene: TRBJ1-1
len: 14

CDR3aa: ASSLRHEQF
v_gene: TRBV5-1
j_gene: TRBJ2-1
len: 9

CDR3aa: ASSLGGGRRVH
v_gene: TRBV5-1
j_gene: TRBJ1-6
len: 11

CDR3aa: ASSYKDEKLF
v_gene: TRBV11-2
j_gene: TRBJ1-4
len: 10

CDR3aa: ASSIGRPSTDTQY
v_gene: TRBV19
j_gene: TRBJ2-3
len: 13

CDR3aa: ASSKGAYGYT
v_gene: TRBV6-5
j_gene: TRBJ1-2
len: 10

CDR3aa: ASSFFGSLGTEAF
v_gene: TRBV3-1
j_gene: TRBJ1-1
len: 13

CDR3aa: ASSLERMNTEAF
v_gene: TRBV7-3
j_gene: TRBJ1-1
len: 12

CDR3aa: ASSRERGGPDTQY
v_gene: TRBV4-3
j_gene: TRBJ2-3
len: 13

CDR3aa: ASSMPRGGRYNEQF
v_gene: TRBV19
j_gene: TRBJ2-1
len: 14

CDR3aa: AGGQGQETILYSGANVLT
v_gene: TRBV2
j_gene: TRBJ2-6
len: 18

CDR3aa: AISDQGQY
v_gene: TRBV10-3
j_gene: TRBJ2-7
len: 8

CDR3aa: ASSPKFDSPDTQY
v_gene: TRBV5-8
j_gene: TRBJ2-3
len: 13

CDR3aa: ASTGVRDRGYEQF
v_gene: TRBV19
j_gene: TRBJ2-1
len: 13

CDR3aa: ASSQGGPGNTEAF
v_gene: TRBV10-2
j_gene: TRBJ1-1
len: 13

CDR3aa: ASRRGHQETQY
v_gene: TRBV10-2
j_gene: TRBJ2-5
len: 11

CDR3aa: ASSIGSGLVRETQY
v_gene: TRBV5-4
j_gene: TRBJ2-5
len: 14